The subject of this entry is one T cell receptor beta chain. What it recognizes is unknown. With unsorted samples, genomic DNA was obtained from 80 million to 100 million PBMCs. This sample was included in a study of shared clonotypes between healthy human individuals. The wider study: The people who gave samples were a couple of women and three men aged 18 to 49. Regarding the study as a whole: What limited the represented genetic and exposure-history diversity was the small number of donors.

The CDR3 sequence is 12 residues long. From germline, CDR1 is GTSNPN and CDR2 SVGIG (reference sequence). The ends were cut back, 8 bases at V and 2 bases at J, with 12 bases in the middle. Clones were read by immunoSEQ multiplex PCR, and TCRdb kept only the in-frame ones, dropping some. Counted here are 400,000 to 500,000 clones, roughly 85% occurring once; the ten biggest clones make up approximately 12%. The sequence came from a woman aged 40 to 49 in good health. Some clones in this sample may be carry-over from other donors' samples. Input material: PBMCs. The rearrangement links TRBV30 to TRBJ1-1; D remains unclear. This CDR3 reads CARWPGNTEAFF. The DNA of the CDR3 is TGTGCCCGGTGGCCCGGCAACACTGAAGCTTTCTTT. Drawing the rest from reference TRBV30 and TRBJ1-1, the complete variable domain is SQTIHQWPATLVQPVGSPLSLECTVEGTSNPNLYWYRQAAGRGLQLLFYSVGIGQISSEVPQNLSASRPQDRQFILSSKKLLLSDSGFYLCARWPGNTEAFFGQGTRLTVV.